The 9 T cell receptor beta chains listed next were all sequenced from one sample in a study of early T cells in non-severe SARS-CoV-2 infection. TCRdb re-called the 5' RACE reads with MiXCR, one entry per CDR3 protein. The sample records some 71,000 distinct CDR3 sequences, roughly an eighth being singletons. The specimen sequenced was whole blood. These receptors all stem from an adult who was a healthcare worker with PCR-confirmed SARS-CoV-2 infection or an uninfected control (not recorded which).

This clonotype was detected many times. The V call is TRBV20-1, the J call TRBJ2-3; D is unresolved. The V end lost 6 bases, the J end lost 0 bases, and 16 bases lay between the germline ends. Germline V gene lookup returns CDR1 DFQATT and CDR2 SNEGSKA (reference sequence). The CDR3 covers 15 residues. CDR3 in DNA: TGCAGTGCCCTTAGGCCCAGCTCTAGCACAGATACGCAGTATTTT. Protein product: CSALRPSSSTDTQYF.

The rearrangement joins TRBV6-2 or TRBV6-3 to TRBJ2-4; maybe TRBD1 (5 bases). From germline, CDR1 is MNHEY and CDR2 SVGEGT. This CDR3 is 17 amino acids long. Trimming shortened V by 5 bases and J by 2 bases, and 19 bases separated the two germline ends. CDR3 sequence (DNA): TGTGCCAGCAGTGGGCCGCCGGACACGATTCCCAAAAACATTCAGTACTTC. As protein: CASSGPPDTIPKNIQYF.

This clonotype was counted a few times. This chain links TRBV10-3 with TRBJ1-3, with D hard to call. The CDR3 consists of 15 residues. Trimming shortened V by 5 bases and J by 0 bases, and 11 bases separated the two germline ends. From germline, CDR1 is ENHRY and CDR2 SYGVKD. CDR3 sequence reads: CAISRDANSGNTIYF. Written as DNA, the CDR3 is TGTGCCATCAGTAGAGACGCCAACTCTGGAAACACCATATATTTT.

With respect to this clonotype: Possible read error: a much larger clone is one base away. The rearrangement uses TRBV7-9 and TRBJ1-3, with a tentative D call TRBD1 (6 bases). This CDR3 has 15 residues. CDR1 is SEHNR and CDR2 is FQNEAQ in the germline V gene (reference sequence). V shed 5 bases and J shed 5 bases, with 16 bases lying between them. CDR3 coding DNA: TGTGCCAGCAGCCCCACCTCAGGGGCTAGAAACACCATATATTTT. Its protein is CASSPTSGARNTIYF.

This rearrangement joins TRBV15 to TRBJ1-5; D is uncertain. The CDR3 is made up of 15 amino acids. Germline values: CDR1 LNHNV, CDR2 YYDKDF (reference sequence). V lost 1 base and J 3 bases, leaving 10 bases between the germline ends. CDR3 residues: CATSRVGPPNQPQHF. The CDR3 coding sequence is TGTGCCACCAGCAGAGTTGGACCCCCCAATCAGCCCCAGCATTTT.

This clonotype was found once. The chain recombines TRBV2 with TRBJ1-6, with D perhaps TRBD1 (6 bases). The germline V gene has CDR1 SNHLY and CDR2 FYNNEI. This CDR3 comprises 13 residues. Trimming shortened V by 10 bases and J by 7 bases, and 14 bases separated the two germline ends. The DNA of the CDR3 is TGTGCCACTGTTGGGGGGCAAAATTCACCCCTCCACTTT. This encodes CATVGGQNSPLHF.

This clonotype has at least ten counts. The chain is built from TRBV7-2 and TRBJ1-5, with D hard to call. The CDR3 runs 10 residues. Germline values: CDR1 SGHTA, CDR2 FQGNSA. CDR3 nucleotide sequence: TGTGCTAGCGGATTTCAGCCCCAGCATTTT. It encodes CASGFQPQHF.

This clonotype was seen just once. The chain joins TRBV28 to TRBJ2-3; TRBD1 matches at 7 bases. V lost 6 bases and J lost 1; bases outside the gene matches: 4. Germline V gene sequence: CDR1 MDHEN, CDR2 SYDVKM. The CDR3 is 14 amino acids. CDR3 loop: CASRIDRGTDTQYF. CDR3 coding DNA: TGTGCCAGCAGAATCGACAGGGGCACAGATACGCAGTATTTT.

This clonotype was seen repeatedly, ten times or more. The junction shows a germline mismatch at one end, possibly a read error. V usage is TRBV6-2 or TRBV6-3 and J usage is TRBJ2-7; D gene ambiguous. The V gene's germline CDR1 is MNHEY and CDR2 SVGEGT. The CDR3 contains 11 residues. The CDR3 bases are TGTGCCAGCAGTAACTCCTACGAGCAGTACTTC. Its translation: CASSNSYEQYF.